The next 18 T cell receptor beta chains were all read from a single sample in a study of shared clonotypes between healthy human individuals. Using immunoSEQ multiplex PCR, the repertoire was profiled, and TCRdb retains in-frame clones only, with some absent. The sample comprises 1.6 million or so clones, 95% to 97% of which are singletons, and roughly 1.1% rests with the top ten. Input material: naive CD4+ T cells sorted from blood. This sample's subset: CD45RA+ positively selected. These receptors all come from a man aged 25-40 years in good health.

V is TRBV28 and J is TRBJ1-1; 8 bases are shared with TRBD1. Germline CDR1 is MDHEN and CDR2 is SYDVKM. This CDR3 region has 15 residues. The V gene end was trimmed by 6 bases and the J gene end by 0 bases; junction bases not matched to a gene: 6. CDR3 loop: CASRAIQGVNTEAFF. The CDR3 nucleotides read TGTGCCAGCAGAGCGATACAGGGGGTGAACACTGAAGCTTTCTTT.

The CDR3 protein is CSVDPLEAGGTWGYTF. CDR3 nucleotides: TGCAGCGTTGACCCTCTTGAGGCAGGGGGGACGTGGGGCTACACCTTC. This chain links TRBV29-1 with TRBJ1-2; 7 positions agree with TRBD1. Trimming removed 3 bases from V and 8 bases from J; junction bases left unmatched: 18. CDR3 size: 16 residues. The germline V gene has CDR1 SQVTM and CDR2 ANQGSEA.

The V call is TRBV5-1, the J call TRBJ2-3; possibly TRBD2 for D (6 bases). Germline-derived CDR1 and CDR2 are SGHRS and YFSETQ. The CDR3 contains 14 residues. Deletions cut 0 bases from V and 4 bases from J, with 9 bases between. CDR3 sequence: CASSLAGESDTQYF. The CDR3 DNA follows: TGCGCCAGCAGCTTGGCGGGGGAATCAGATACGCAGTATTTT. The variable domain in full, completed from reference TRBV5-1 and TRBJ2-3, reads KAGVTQTPRYLIKTRGQQVTLSCSPISGHRSVSWYQQTPGQGLQFLFEYFSETQRNKGNFPGRFSGRQFSNSRSEMNVSTLELGDSALYLCASSLAGESDTQYFGPGTRLTVL.

Comment on this clone: Other DNA sequences in this sample translate to the same CDR3. The gene calls are TRBV10-3 and TRBJ2-3; tentatively, D is TRBD2 (5 bases). V was pared by 6 bases and J by 1 base, with 5 bases between. Germline assignment: CDR1 ENHRY and CDR2 SYGVKD. The CDR3 covers 12 residues. In DNA, the CDR3 is TGTGCCATCAGCGGGGGCACAGATACGCAGTATTTT. It translates to CAISGGTDTQYF.

The J gene is TRBJ1-1, the V gene TRBV28; D not certain. Germline CDR1 and CDR2: MDHEN and SYDVKM. The CDR3 is 13 residues long. V was cut by 3 bases and J by 1 base, with 6 bases left in between. CDR3 nucleotide sequence: TGTGCCAGCAGTTTTTGGGAGAACACTGAAGCTTTCTTT. This gives the protein CASSFWENTEAFF.

This chain connects TRBV18 to TRBJ1-5; TRBD1 agrees at 8 bases. Germline V CDR1 and CDR2: KGHSH, LQKENI. With 5 bases clipped from V and 1 base from J, the junction kept 4 bases outside the gene matches. CDR3 length: 15 residues. CDR3 nucleotide sequence: TGTGCCAGCTCAGCGGGGACAGGAAGCAATCAGCCCCAGCATTTT. This codes for CASSAGTGSNQPQHF.

The V and J genes are TRBV5-1 and TRBJ2-3; TRBD2 matches 8 bases. The CDR3 extends over 15 amino acids. V lost 5 bases, J lost 3 bases, and 8 bases stayed unmatched. Germline CDR1 reads SGHRS; CDR2 reads YFSETQ. CDR3 sequence (DNA): TGCGCCAGCAGGCAAGCGGGAGATCGGACAGATACGCAGTATTTT. This sequence encodes CASRQAGDRTDTQYF.

The chain is built from TRBV19 and TRBJ1-5; D unclear. The germline V gene encodes CDR1 LNHDA and CDR2 SQIVND (reference sequence). Trimming removed 6 bases from V and 9 bases from J, with 12 bases in between. CDR3 size: 12 residues. In DNA, the CDR3 is TGTGCCAGTAGACAGTCTGGTTTGCCCCAGCATTTT. Its protein is CASRQSGLPQHF.

V and J are TRBV11-2 and TRBJ2-7; 10 bases fit TRBD2. Trimming removed 5 bases from V and 4 bases from J; junction bases left unmatched: 14. The CDR3 spans 17 residues. The germline V gene encodes CDR1 SGHAT and CDR2 FQNNGV. CDR3 protein: CASSQTGLARLRYEQYF. Written as DNA, the CDR3 is TGTGCCAGCAGCCAAACGGGACTAGCGCGACTGCGATACGAGCAGTACTTC.

This chain connects TRBV11-2 to TRBJ1-1; perhaps TRBD1 as D (6 bases). The CDR3 loop spans 16 amino acids. The germline gives CDR1 SGHAT, CDR2 FQNNGV. The V and J ends lost 1 base and 1 base respectively, with 13 bases between them. The DNA for the CDR3 is TGTGCCAGCAGCTTAGGGCAGGGGAGACGGAACACTGAAGCTTTCTTT. This gives the protein CASSLGQGRRNTEAFF.

V is TRBV5-5 and J is TRBJ2-2; 13 positions match TRBD2. Unmatched junction bases numbered 8, after V lost 3 bases and J lost 6 bases. Germline CDR1 and CDR2: SGHKS and YYEKEE (reference sequence). The CDR3 contains 17 residues. As DNA, the CDR3 is TGTGCCAGCAGCTCTACTAGCGGGAGGGCCGCGGCCGGGGAGCTGTTTTTT. Amino acid sequence: CASSSTSGRAAAGELFF. Drawing the rest from reference TRBV5-5 and TRBJ2-2, the complete variable domain is DAGVTQSPTHLIKTRGQQVTLRCSPISGHKSVSWYQQVLGQGPQFIFQYYEKEERGRGNFPDRFSARQFPNYSSELNVNALLLGDSALYLCASSSTSGRAAAGELFFGEGSRLTVL.

With respect to this clone: An end of the junction differs from the germline gene, which may be a read error. This chain uses TRBV10-1 with TRBJ1-5; D might be TRBD1 (5 bases). CDR1 is WNHNN and CDR2 is SYGVQD in the germline V gene (reference sequence). The CDR3 extends over 13 amino acids. CDR3 protein: CASSQSGLQPQHF. In nucleotides, the CDR3 is TGCGCCAGCAGTCAGTCAGGGCTTCAGCCCCAGCATTTT.

This chain connects TRBV5-1 to TRBJ2-7, with D possibly being TRBD1 or TRBD2 (5 bases each). From germline, CDR1 is SGHRS and CDR2 YFSETQ. The germline V and J ends were trimmed by 0 bases and 3 bases, with 10 bases remaining between them. The CDR3 sequence is 14 residues long. CDR3 DNA: TGCGCCAGCAGCTTGGGAGATGGGGGCTACGAGCAGTACTTC. Translating it yields CASSLGDGGYEQYF.

The chain combines TRBV30 with TRBJ2-3; D is uncertain. V was cut by 1 base and J by 2 bases, with 4 bases left in between. The CDR3 is 12 residues long. Germline V CDR1 and CDR2: GTSNPN, SVGIG (reference sequence). CDR3 nucleotide sequence: TGTGCCTGGAGTGGAATCACAGATACGCAGTATTTT. Translating gives CAWSGITDTQYF. Together with reference TRBV30 and TRBJ2-3, the CDR3 gives the full variable domain: SQTIHQWPATLVQPVGSPLSLECTVEGTSNPNLYWYRQAAGRGLQLLFYSVGIGQISSEVPQNLSASRPQDRQFILSSKKLLLSDSGFYLCAWSGITDTQYFGPGTRLTVL.

J is TRBJ2-5 and V is TRBV21-1. TRBV21-1 constitutes a pseudogene. The CDR3 totals 13 residues. The CDR3 sequence: CASSAGTQETQYF. The CDR3 nucleotides read TGTGCCAGCAGCGCGGGGACACAAGAGACCCAGTACTTC.

This chain links TRBV2 with TRBJ2-2; 9 bases are a match to TRBD1. CDR3 length: 14 amino acids. The germline CDR1 and CDR2 sequences are SNHLY and FYNNEI. V lost 6 bases, J lost 5 bases, and 4 bases stayed unmatched. CDR3 amino acids: CASSPDRGTGELFF. As DNA, the CDR3 is TGTGCCAGCAGCCCGGACAGGGGAACCGGGGAGCTGTTTTTT.

As regards this clone: Other nucleotide sequences in the sample specify the same CDR3. The chain uses TRBV5-1 and TRBJ1-5; TRBD1 might be the D (5 bases). The germline V gene encodes CDR1 SGHRS and CDR2 YFSETQ. V gave up 4 bases and J gave up 0 bases, with 14 bases separating them. The CDR3 has 16 amino acids. The CDR3 region is CASSPGTGGSNQPQHF. The CDR3 DNA is TGCGCCAGCAGCCCTGGTACGGGGGGTAGCAATCAGCCCCAGCATTTT.

V usage is TRBV7-9 and J usage is TRBJ2-1, with TRBD2 matching 9 bases. This CDR3 spans 16 amino acids. With V trimmed by 5 bases and J by 7 bases, 12 bases remained unmatched. Germline V gene sequence: CDR1 SEHNR, CDR2 FQNEAQ (reference sequence). For the CDR3, the DNA is TGTGCCAGCAGCCACCTAGGTCTAGCGGGACTTAATGAGCAGTTCTTC. Its translation is CASSHLGLAGLNEQFF.